In this sample, the clone carrying this T cell receptor (beta chain) turned up a few times. Its antigen remains unknown. Individually, cDNA molecules had unique molecular identifiers attached to them. TCRdb itself ran the 5' RACE reads through MiXCR, one entry per CDR3 protein. Counted here are over 25,000 distinct CDR3 sequences, more than 4.5% occurring once; the ten biggest clones make up over 0.9%. Deletions cut 4 bases from V and 0 bases from J, with 14 bases between. This CDR3 has 16 amino acids. Germline loops: CDR1 SGHTA, CDR2 FQGNSA. This entry belongs to a study of early T cells in non-severe SARS-CoV-2 infection. At the level of the study: Unsorted whole blood bulk RNA was sequenced, with unpaired chains.

Overall study findings and caveats: Anti-spike CD8 responses were favored in VDJdb matching, and private and CD4 specificities were missed.

The receptor was derived from an adult who was a healthcare worker with PCR-confirmed SARS-CoV-2 infection or an uninfected control (not recorded which). The genes are TRBV7-2 and TRBJ2-3; possibly TRBD1 for D (5 bases). Sequences were obtained from whole blood. The DNA of the CDR3 is TGTGCCAGCAGCTCCGTAGGGGCCGCAAGCACAGATACGCAGTATTTT. It specifies CASSSVGAASTDTQYF.